Presented here are 21 T cell receptor beta chains from one specimen sequenced in a study of T cells in tuberculosis. TCRdb keeps only in-frame clones here, not all; method: immunoSEQ multiplex PCR. This table has tens of thousands of clones, around 94% appearing once. Time point defined: new active TB diagnosis, blood taken before or within 7 days of starting treatment. The material was PBMCs, obtained at tuberculosis diagnosis. These TCRs come from an adult with tuberculosis.

The chain has TRBV15 and TRBJ1-4; possible D gene TRBD1, 6 bases. Between the trimmed V and J ends, which lost 3 bases and 5 bases, there was a span of 16 bases. The CDR3 runs to 16 residues. Germline V gene sequence: CDR1 LNHNV, CDR2 YYDKDF (reference sequence). CDR3 sequence: CATSSTQQGRNEKLFF. CDR3 DNA: TGTGCCACCAGCAGCACCCAACAGGGTCGAAATGAAAAACTGTTTTTT.

The chain uses TRBV29-1 and TRBJ2-3; the match to TRBD1 covers 8 bases. J gave up 1 base and V 7 bases, and 4 bases lay outside the gene matches. The germline V gene encodes CDR1 SQVTM and CDR2 ANQGSEA. This CDR3 has 13 residues. The CDR3 loop reads CSAGTGGTDTQYF. The CDR3 DNA reads TGCAGCGCCGGGACAGGCGGCACAGATACGCAGTATTTT.

The V gene is TRBV18, the J gene TRBJ1-6; D call uncertain. Germline CDR1 reads KGHSH; CDR2 reads LQKENI. The V gene lost 8 bases and the J gene lost 7 bases, with 12 bases spanning the gap. The CDR3 length is 13 residues. CDR3 residues: CASGLGPNSPLHF. CDR3 bases: TGTGCCAGCGGGCTTGGGCCGAATTCACCCCTCCACTTT.

This clone has just one count. J is TRBJ1-2 and V is TRBV15; D is possibly TRBD1 (6 bases). The CDR3 has 15 residues. CDR1 is LNHNV and CDR2 is YYDKDF in the germline V gene (reference sequence). V dropped 1 base and J dropped 4 bases, with 13 bases sitting between them. The CDR3 DNA reads as TGTGCCACCAGCAGAGGGACAGTACTGGCCTATGGCTACACCTTC. Translation gives CATSRGTVLAYGYTF. Complete variable domain (other parts from reference TRBV15 and TRBJ1-2): DAMVIQNPRYQVTQFGKPVTLSCSQTLNHNVMYWYQQKSSQAPKLLFHYYDKDFNNEADTPDNFQSRRPNTSFCFLDIRSPGLGDTAMYLCATSRGTVLAYGYTFGSGTRLTVV.

This chain links TRBV6-1 with TRBJ2-7, with a weak D call TRBD1 (6 bases). Trimming took off 3 bases at V and 0 bases at J, with 15 bases between the two ends. Germline lookup yields CDR1 MNHNS and CDR2 SASEGT. This CDR3 is 16 amino acids long. CDR3 amino acids: CASSEPLRDTSYEQYF. The CDR3 DNA follows: TGTGCCAGCAGTGAGCCATTACGGGACACCTCCTACGAGCAGTACTTC.

The V call is TRBV5-1, the J call TRBJ1-4; D is ambiguous. Germline lookup yields CDR1 SGHRS and CDR2 YFSETQ. Trimming stripped 4 bases from V and 5 bases from J, with 15 bases between. The CDR3 is 15 residues long. The chain's CDR3 is CASSLTKSGNEKLFF. DNA for the CDR3: TGCGCCAGCAGCCTAACAAAGAGCGGCAATGAAAAACTGTTTTTT.

This clone was seen a single time. The chain links TRBV29-1 to TRBJ2-2, with a possible D match to TRBD1 (5 bases). The germline gives CDR1 SQVTM, CDR2 ANQGSEA. The CDR3 extends over 13 amino acids. V was trimmed by 2 bases and J by 5 bases, leaving 9 bases between them. CDR3 DNA sequence: TGCAGCGTTGAACAGGGCAAAACCGGGGAGCTGTTTTTT. This codes for CSVEQGKTGELFF.

The V and J genes are TRBV7-9 and TRBJ2-7, with TRBD1 as a possible D gene (5 bases). CDR3 size: 15 residues. Trimming took off 4 bases at V and 3 bases at J, with 16 bases between the two ends. CDR1 SEHNR and CDR2 FQNEAQ come from the germline V gene (reference sequence). DNA for the CDR3: TGTGCCAGCAGCTGGTCCCCAGGGTGGATCTACGAGCAGTACTTC. Translation gives CASSWSPGWIYEQYF.

The J gene is TRBJ1-4, the V gene TRBV7-2, with D maybe TRBD1 (6 bases). The ends were cut back, 6 bases at V and 7 bases at J, with 12 bases in the middle. In germline, CDR1 is SGHTA, CDR2 FQGNSA. The CDR3 runs 13 residues. CDR3 coding DNA: TGTGCCAGCAGACTGAGGGGGGGTGAAAAACTGTTTTTT. It yields the protein CASRLRGGEKLFF.

CDR3 in DNA: TGTGCCACCAGCAGTATAGGACAGGGGATGGGGTCACCCCTCCACTTT. Translating gives CATSSIGQGMGSPLHF. This chain connects TRBV15 to TRBJ1-6, with TRBD1 identical over 9 bases. V gave up 3 bases and J gave up 10 bases; unmatched junction bases: 10. The CDR3 is 16 residues long. CDR1 and CDR2 from the germline V gene are LNHNV and YYDKDF (reference sequence).

The chain is built from TRBV6-1 and TRBJ1-5; 7 bases are a match to TRBD1. The CDR3 has 15 residues. V shed 3 bases, J shed 6 bases, and the junction held 8 bases outside the gene matches. Germline assignment: CDR1 MNHNS and CDR2 SASEGT. The CDR3 region is CASSDPDRVFQPQHF. The CDR3 DNA is TGTGCCAGCAGTGACCCTGACAGGGTGTTTCAGCCCCAGCATTTT.

The chain joins TRBV5-1 to TRBJ1-4; 7 nucleotides align to TRBD1. Germline V gene lookup returns CDR1 SGHRS and CDR2 YFSETQ. The V gene end was trimmed by 0 bases and the J gene end by 5 bases; junction bases not matched to a gene: 4. This CDR3 has 15 amino acids. DNA of the CDR3: TGCGCCAGCAGCTTGGAGGTAGGGGGCAATGAAAAACTGTTTTTT. This translates into CASSLEVGGNEKLFF. Full variable domain (remainder filled in from reference TRBV5-1 and TRBJ1-4): KAGVTQTPRYLIKTRGQQVTLSCSPISGHRSVSWYQQTPGQGLQFLFEYFSETQRNKGNFPGRFSGRQFSNSRSEMNVSTLELGDSALYLCASSLEVGGNEKLFFGSGTQLSVL.

The chain has TRBV18 and TRBJ1-3; tentative D call: TRBD1 (5 bases). Per the germline V gene, CDR1 is KGHSH and CDR2 is LQKENI. The CDR3 consists of 15 residues. The germline V and J ends were trimmed by 3 bases and 0 bases, with 9 bases remaining between them. The CDR3 bases are TGTGCCAGCTCACCGGCCAGGGACTCTGGAAACACCATATATTTT. Translation gives CASSPARDSGNTIYF. The entire variable domain, with the rest obtained from reference TRBV18 and TRBJ1-3, is as follows: NAGVMQNPRHLVRRRGQEARLRCSPMKGHSHVYWYRQLPEEGLKFMVYLQKENIIDESGMPKERFSAEFPKEGPSILRIQQVVRGDSAAYFCASSPARDSGNTIYFGEGSWLTVV.

This clone is a singleton in its sample. V gene TRBV11-2 combines with J gene TRBJ1-2, with D hard to call. This CDR3 contains 15 residues. Germline V gene sequence: CDR1 SGHAT, CDR2 FQNNGV. Between the trimmed V and J ends, which lost 0 bases and 4 bases, there was a span of 12 bases. As DNA, the CDR3 is TGTGCCAGCAGCTTAGATCTCCGGGGTGCCTATGGCTACACCTTC. Translated, it gives CASSLDLRGAYGYTF.

The V and J genes are TRBV18 and TRBJ1-1, with TRBD1 matching 8 bases. With 4 bases clipped from V and 4 bases from J, the junction kept 5 bases outside the gene matches. The V gene's germline CDR1 is KGHSH and CDR2 LQKENI. CDR3 size: 14 residues. The DNA for the CDR3 is TGTGCCAGCTCACTCGACAGGGGTGGCACTGAAGCTTTCTTT. Its translation: CASSLDRGGTEAFF.

The chain is built from TRBV25-1 and TRBJ2-7, with D perhaps TRBD1 (6 bases). The V end lost 5 bases, the J end lost 4 bases, and 12 bases lay between the germline ends. CDR3 length equals 13 residues. Germline-derived CDR1 and CDR2 are MGHDK and SYGVNS. This chain's CDR3 is CASSSPGQYEQYF. The CDR3, as DNA: TGTGCCAGCAGTTCCCCCGGACAGTACGAGCAGTACTTC.

The rearrangement joins TRBV6-4 to TRBJ2-1; 9 positions match TRBD2. CDR1 and CDR2 from the germline V gene are MRHNA and SNTAGT. J lost 5 bases, V lost 4 bases, and 0 bases had no gene match. The CDR3 covers 13 residues. In DNA, the CDR3 is TGTGCCAGCAGTGGGACTAGCGACAATGAGCAGTTCTTC. It translates to CASSGTSDNEQFF.

This clone occurred once. The chain uses TRBV27 and TRBJ1-5, with D perhaps TRBD1 (6 bases). Between the trimmed V and J ends, which lost 5 bases and 4 bases, there was a span of 15 bases. Germline loops: CDR1 MNHEY, CDR2 SMNVEV (reference sequence). The CDR3 is 15 amino acids. The DNA of the CDR3 is TGTGCCAGCAGTCCCTGGACAGCTACGAATCAGCCCCAGCATTTT. This encodes CASSPWTATNQPQHF.

This CDR3 reads CASSPRQGAAEETQYF. CDR3 DNA sequence: TGCGCCAGCAGCCCGCGACAGGGGGCGGCGGAAGAGACCCAGTACTTC. The chain couples TRBV5-1 to TRBJ2-5, with 10 bases lining up with TRBD1. The V gene's germline CDR1 is SGHRS and CDR2 YFSETQ. The junction had 9 bases not matched to a gene; V was cut back by 4 bases and J by 3 bases. The CDR3 contains 16 residues.

A single count supports this clone. This sequence joins TRBV27 and TRBJ1-1; 10 positions agree with TRBD1. V shed 4 bases, J shed 0 bases, and the junction held 5 bases outside the gene matches. The CDR3 covers 16 residues. CDR1 is MNHEY and CDR2 is SMNVEV in the germline V gene (reference sequence). In DNA form, the CDR3 reads TGTGCCAGCAGTTCGCCGGGACAGGGGATGAACACTGAAGCTTTCTTT. Residues: CASSSPGQGMNTEAFF.

The V call is TRBV5-1, the J call TRBJ2-2; 7 nucleotides line up with TRBD1. V was clipped by 5 bases and J by 4 bases; unmatched bases: 8. The CDR3 consists of 15 residues. Per the germline V gene, CDR1 is SGHRS and CDR2 is YFSETQ. DNA of the CDR3: TGCGCCAGCAGTCTTGACAGGGCATCCACCGGGGAGCTGTTTTTT. It specifies CASSLDRASTGELFF.